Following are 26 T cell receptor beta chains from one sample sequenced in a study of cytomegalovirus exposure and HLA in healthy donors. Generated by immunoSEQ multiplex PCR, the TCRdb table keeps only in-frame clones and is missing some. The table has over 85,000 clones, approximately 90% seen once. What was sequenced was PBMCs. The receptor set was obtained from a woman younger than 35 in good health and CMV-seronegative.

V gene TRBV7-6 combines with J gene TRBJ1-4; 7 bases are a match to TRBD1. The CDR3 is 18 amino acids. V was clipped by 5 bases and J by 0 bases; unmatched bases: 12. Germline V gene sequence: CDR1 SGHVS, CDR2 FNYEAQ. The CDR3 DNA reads TGTGCCAGCAGCCCCCTCGACAGGGTGAATTCAACTAATGAAAAACTGTTTTTT. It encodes CASSPLDRVNSTNEKLFF.

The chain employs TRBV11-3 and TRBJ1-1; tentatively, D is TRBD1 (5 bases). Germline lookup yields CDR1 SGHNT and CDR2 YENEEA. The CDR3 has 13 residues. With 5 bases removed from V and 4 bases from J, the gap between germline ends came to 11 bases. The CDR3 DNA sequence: TGTGCCAGCAGCCGATCAGGGTCCACTGAAGCTTTCTTT. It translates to CASSRSGSTEAFF.

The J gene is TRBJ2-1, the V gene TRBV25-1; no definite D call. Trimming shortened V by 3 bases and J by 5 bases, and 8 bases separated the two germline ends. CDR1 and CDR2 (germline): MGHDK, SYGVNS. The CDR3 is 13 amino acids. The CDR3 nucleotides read TGTGCCAGCAGTGATAGTGTCCACAATGAGCAGTTCTTC. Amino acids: CASSDSVHNEQFF. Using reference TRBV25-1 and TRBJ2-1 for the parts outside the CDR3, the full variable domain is EADIYQTPRYLVIGTGKKITLECSQTMGHDKMYWYQQDPGMELHLIHYSYGVNSTEKGDLSSESTVSRIRTEHFPLTLESARPSHTSQYLCASSDSVHNEQFFGPGTRLTVL.

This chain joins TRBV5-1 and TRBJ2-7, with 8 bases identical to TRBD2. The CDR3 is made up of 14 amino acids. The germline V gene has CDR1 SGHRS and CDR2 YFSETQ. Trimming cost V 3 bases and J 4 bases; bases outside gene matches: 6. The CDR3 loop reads CASSSGGGRYEQYF. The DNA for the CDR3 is TGCGCCAGCAGCTCGGGAGGGGGTAGGTACGAGCAGTACTTC.

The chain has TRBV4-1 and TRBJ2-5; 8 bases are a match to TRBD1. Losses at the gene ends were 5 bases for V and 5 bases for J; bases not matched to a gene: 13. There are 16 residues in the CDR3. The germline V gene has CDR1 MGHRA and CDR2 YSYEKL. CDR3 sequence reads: CASSKSPQGALETQYF. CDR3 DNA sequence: TGCGCCAGCAGCAAAAGCCCCCAGGGGGCCTTGGAGACCCAGTACTTC.

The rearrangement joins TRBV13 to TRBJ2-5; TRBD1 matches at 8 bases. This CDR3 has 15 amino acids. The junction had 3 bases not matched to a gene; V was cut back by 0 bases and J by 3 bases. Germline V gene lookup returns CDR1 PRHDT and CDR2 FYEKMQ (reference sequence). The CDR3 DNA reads TGTGCCAGCAGCTTAGGACAGGGGGTCGAAGAGACCCAGTACTTC. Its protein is CASSLGQGVEETQYF.

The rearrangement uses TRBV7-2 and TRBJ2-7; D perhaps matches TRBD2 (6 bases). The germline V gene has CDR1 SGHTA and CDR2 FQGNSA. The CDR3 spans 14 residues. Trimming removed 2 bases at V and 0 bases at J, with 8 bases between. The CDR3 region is CASSLQAGSYEQYF. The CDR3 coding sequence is TGTGCCAGCAGCTTACAAGCGGGCTCCTACGAGCAGTACTTC.

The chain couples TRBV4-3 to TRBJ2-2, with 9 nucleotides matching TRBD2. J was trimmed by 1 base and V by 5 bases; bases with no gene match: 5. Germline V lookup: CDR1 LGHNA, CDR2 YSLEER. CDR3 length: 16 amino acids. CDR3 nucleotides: TGCGCCAGCAGCACTCGACTAGCGGAGAACACCGGGGAGCTGTTTTTT. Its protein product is CASSTRLAENTGELFF.

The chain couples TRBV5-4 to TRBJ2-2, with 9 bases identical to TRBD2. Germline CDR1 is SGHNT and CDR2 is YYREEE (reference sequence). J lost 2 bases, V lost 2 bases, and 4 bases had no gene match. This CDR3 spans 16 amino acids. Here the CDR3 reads CASSFQRGANTGELFF. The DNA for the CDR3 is TGTGCCAGCAGCTTCCAGCGGGGGGCCAACACCGGGGAGCTGTTTTTT.

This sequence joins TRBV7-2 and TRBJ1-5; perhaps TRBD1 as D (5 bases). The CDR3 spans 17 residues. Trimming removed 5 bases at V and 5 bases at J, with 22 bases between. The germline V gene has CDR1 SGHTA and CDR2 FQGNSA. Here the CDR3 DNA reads TGTGCCAGCAGCCCTATGCATCGGACAACCTCCTATCAGCCCCAGCATTTT. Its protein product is CASSPMHRTTSYQPQHF.

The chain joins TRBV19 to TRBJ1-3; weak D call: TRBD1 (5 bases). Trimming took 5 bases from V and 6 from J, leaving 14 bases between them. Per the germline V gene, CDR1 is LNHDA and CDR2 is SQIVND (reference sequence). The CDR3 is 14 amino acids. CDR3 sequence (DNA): TGTGCCAGTAGTCCGGGAGGGACCAAAAACACCATATATTTT. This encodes CASSPGGTKNTIYF.

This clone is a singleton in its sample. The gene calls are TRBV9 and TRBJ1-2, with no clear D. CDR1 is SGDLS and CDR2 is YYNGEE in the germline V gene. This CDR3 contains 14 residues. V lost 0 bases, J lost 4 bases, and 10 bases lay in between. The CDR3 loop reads CASSVGWGGYGYTF. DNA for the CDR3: TGTGCCAGCAGCGTAGGTTGGGGAGGCTATGGCTACACCTTC.

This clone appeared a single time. Written as DNA, the CDR3 is TGCGCCAGCAGCTTGGGAGGGATTGAGGGCTACACCTTC. Translated, it gives CASSLGGIEGYTF. The chain recombines TRBV5-1 with TRBJ1-2, with D unresolved. This CDR3 has 13 amino acids. Germline values: CDR1 SGHRS, CDR2 YFSETQ. V lost 0 bases to trimming and J lost 8 bases, with 11 bases between them.

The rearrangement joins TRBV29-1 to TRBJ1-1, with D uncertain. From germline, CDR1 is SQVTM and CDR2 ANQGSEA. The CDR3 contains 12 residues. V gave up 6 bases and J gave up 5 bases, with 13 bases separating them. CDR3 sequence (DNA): TGCAGCGTAAGACTCCTGCAGACTGAAGCTTTCTTT. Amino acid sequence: CSVRLLQTEAFF.

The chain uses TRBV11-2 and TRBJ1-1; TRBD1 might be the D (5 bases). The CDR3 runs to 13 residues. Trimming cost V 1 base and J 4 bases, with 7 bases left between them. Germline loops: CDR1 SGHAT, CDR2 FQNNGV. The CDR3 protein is CASSLGTITEAFF. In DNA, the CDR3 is TGTGCCAGCAGCTTAGGGACAATCACTGAAGCTTTCTTT.

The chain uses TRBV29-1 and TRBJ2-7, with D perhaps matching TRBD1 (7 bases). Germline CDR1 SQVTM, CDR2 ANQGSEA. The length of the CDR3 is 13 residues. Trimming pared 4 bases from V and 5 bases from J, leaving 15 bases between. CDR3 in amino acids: CSVGRQGGNEQYF. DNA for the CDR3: TGCAGCGTTGGAAGGCAGGGGGGAAACGAGCAGTACTTC.

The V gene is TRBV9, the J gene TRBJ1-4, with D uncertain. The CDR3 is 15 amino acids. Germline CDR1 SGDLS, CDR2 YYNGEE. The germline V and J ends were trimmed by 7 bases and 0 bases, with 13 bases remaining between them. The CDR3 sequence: CASSGQDATNEKLFF. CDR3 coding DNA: TGTGCCAGCTCTGGGCAGGATGCAACTAATGAAAAACTGTTTTTT.

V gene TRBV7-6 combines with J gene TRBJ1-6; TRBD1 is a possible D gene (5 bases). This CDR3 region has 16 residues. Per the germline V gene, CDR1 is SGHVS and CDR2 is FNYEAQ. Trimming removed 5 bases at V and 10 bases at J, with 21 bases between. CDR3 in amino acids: CASSPRRGLPSSPLHF. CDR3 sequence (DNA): TGTGCCAGCAGCCCTCGGAGGGGCTTACCTTCCTCACCCCTCCACTTT.

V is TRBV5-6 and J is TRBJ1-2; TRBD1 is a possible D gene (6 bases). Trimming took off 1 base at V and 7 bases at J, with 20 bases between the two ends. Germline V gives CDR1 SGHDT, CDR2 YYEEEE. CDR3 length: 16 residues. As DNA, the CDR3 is TGTGCCAGCAGCTTGTCCTTAGCAGGGGCCATGACTGGCTACACCTTC. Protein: CASSLSLAGAMTGYTF.

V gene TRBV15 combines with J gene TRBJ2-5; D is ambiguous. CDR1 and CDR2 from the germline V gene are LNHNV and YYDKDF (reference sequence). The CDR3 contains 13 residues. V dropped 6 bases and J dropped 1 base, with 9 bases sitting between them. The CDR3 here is CATRVLLQETQYF. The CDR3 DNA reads TGTGCCACCAGGGTACTGCTCCAAGAGACCCAGTACTTC.

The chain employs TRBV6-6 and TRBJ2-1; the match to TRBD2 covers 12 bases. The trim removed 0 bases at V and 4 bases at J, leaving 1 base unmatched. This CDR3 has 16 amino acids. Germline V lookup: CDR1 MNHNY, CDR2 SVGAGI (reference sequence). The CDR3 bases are TGTGCCAGCAGTTACTCGGGACTAGCGGGTTACAATGAGCAGTTCTTC. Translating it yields CASSYSGLAGYNEQFF.

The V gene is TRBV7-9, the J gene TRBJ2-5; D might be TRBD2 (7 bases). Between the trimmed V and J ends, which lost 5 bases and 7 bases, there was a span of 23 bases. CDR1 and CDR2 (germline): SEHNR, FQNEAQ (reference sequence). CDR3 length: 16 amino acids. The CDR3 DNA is TGTGCCAGCAGCACCCGGGGGGCAGAGCCCAAGAGGACCCAGTACTTC. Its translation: CASSTRGAEPKRTQYF.

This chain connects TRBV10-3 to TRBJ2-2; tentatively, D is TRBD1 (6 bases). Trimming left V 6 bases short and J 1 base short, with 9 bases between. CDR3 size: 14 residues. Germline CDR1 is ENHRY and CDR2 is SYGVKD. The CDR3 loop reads CAISQTGNTGELFF. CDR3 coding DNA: TGTGCCATCAGCCAGACAGGGAACACCGGGGAGCTGTTTTTT.

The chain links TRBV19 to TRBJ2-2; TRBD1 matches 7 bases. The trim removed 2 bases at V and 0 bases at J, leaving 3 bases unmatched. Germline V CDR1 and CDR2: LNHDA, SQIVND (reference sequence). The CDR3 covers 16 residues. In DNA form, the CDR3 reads TGTGCCAGTAGTATACAGGGACAGCCGAACACCGGGGAGCTGTTTTTT. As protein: CASSIQGQPNTGELFF.

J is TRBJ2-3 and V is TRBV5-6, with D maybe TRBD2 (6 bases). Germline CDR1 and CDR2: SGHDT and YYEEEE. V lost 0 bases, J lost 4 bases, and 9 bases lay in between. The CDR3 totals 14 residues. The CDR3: CASSLDGGADTQYF. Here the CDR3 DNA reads TGTGCCAGCAGCTTGGACGGGGGAGCAGATACGCAGTATTTT.

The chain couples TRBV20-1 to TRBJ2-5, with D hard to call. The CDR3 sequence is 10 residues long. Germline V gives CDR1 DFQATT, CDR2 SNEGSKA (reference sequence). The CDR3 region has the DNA TGCAGCCCTTTTGAGGAGACCCAGTACTTC. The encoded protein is CSPFEETQYF.